This TCR beta chain was profiled in a study of neurological immune-mediated disorders. This clonotype was picked up many times. Preparation of the unsorted libraries drew on 2 million PBMCs stored at -80 C. Trimming stripped 2 bases from V and 8 bases from J, with 10 bases between. CDR1 and CDR2 (germline): KGHSH, LQKENI. CDR3 size: 13 residues. cDNA was made by 5'RACE with 10-nucleotide random UMIs. MiXCR, run by TCRdb on the 5' RACE reads, gives a single entry per CDR3 protein. The sample carries tens of thousands of distinct CDR3 sequences, around 9.9% recorded once. The chain carries TRBV18 and TRBJ2-1; TRBD2 is a possible D gene (6 bases). What was sequenced was PBMCs. This clonotype was obtained from a man aged 50-60 years in good health. CDR3 nucleotide sequence: TGTGCCAGCTCACCATCCAGGGACTATGAGCAGTTCTTC. Translation gives CASSPSRDYEQFF.